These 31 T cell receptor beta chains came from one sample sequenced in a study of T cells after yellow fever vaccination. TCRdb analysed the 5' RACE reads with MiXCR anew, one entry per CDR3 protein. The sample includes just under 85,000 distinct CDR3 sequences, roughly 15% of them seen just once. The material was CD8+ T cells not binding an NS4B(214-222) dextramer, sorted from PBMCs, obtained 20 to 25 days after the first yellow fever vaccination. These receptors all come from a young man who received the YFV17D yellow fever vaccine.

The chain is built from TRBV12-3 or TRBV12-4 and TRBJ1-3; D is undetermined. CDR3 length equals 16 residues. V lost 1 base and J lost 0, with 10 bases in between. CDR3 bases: TGTGCCAGCAGTTTAGGCGCGTATACCTCTGGAAACACCATATATTTT. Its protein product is CASSLGAYTSGNTIYF.

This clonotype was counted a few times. The DNA of the CDR3 is TGCAGTGCCTCACGCCTATACTTCAACTATGGCTACACCTTC. Residues: CSASRLYFNYGYTF. The chain couples TRBV20-1 to TRBJ1-2, with D unresolved. Trimming left V 6 bases short and J 2 bases short, with 16 bases between. This CDR3 region has 14 residues. In germline, CDR1 is DFQATT, CDR2 SNEGSKA (reference sequence).

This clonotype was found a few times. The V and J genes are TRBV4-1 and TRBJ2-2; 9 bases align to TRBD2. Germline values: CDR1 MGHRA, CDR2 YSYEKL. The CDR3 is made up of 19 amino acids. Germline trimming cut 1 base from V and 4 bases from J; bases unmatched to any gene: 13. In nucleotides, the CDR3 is TGCGCCAGCAGCCAAGCCACCGGGCTAGCGGGGAGGATCACCGGGGAGCTGTTTTTT. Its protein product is CASSQATGLAGRITGELFF.

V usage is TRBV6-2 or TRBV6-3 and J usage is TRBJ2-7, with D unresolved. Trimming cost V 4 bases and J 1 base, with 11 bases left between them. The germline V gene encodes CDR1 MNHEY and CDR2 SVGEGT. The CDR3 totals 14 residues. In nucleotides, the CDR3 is TGTGCCAGCAGTTCTAGGGATATATCCTACGAGCAGTACGTC. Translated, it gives CASSSRDISYEQYV.

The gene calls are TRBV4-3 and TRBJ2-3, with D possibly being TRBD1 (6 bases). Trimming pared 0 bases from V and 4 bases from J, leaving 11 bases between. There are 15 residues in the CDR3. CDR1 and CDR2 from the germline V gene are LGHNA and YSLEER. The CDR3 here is CASSQDYRVADTQYF. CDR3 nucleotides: TGCGCCAGCAGCCAAGATTACAGGGTTGCAGATACGCAGTATTTT.

CDR3 bases: TGCGCCAGCAGCCCTAGGAGCTCCACCTACAATGAGCAGTTCTTC. It specifies CASSPRSSTYNEQFF. The chain recombines TRBV4-3 with TRBJ2-1, with D hard to call. The germline V gene encodes CDR1 LGHNA and CDR2 YSLEER. Trimming left V 4 bases short and J 2 bases short, with 12 bases between. This CDR3 contains 15 residues.

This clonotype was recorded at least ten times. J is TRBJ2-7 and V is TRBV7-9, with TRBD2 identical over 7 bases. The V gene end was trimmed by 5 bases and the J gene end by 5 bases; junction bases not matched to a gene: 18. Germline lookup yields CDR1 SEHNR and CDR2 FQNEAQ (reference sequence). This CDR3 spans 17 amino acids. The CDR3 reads CASSPGSSGLPGHEQYF. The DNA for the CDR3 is TGTGCCAGCAGCCCGGGAAGTAGCGGGCTGCCCGGGCACGAGCAGTACTTC.

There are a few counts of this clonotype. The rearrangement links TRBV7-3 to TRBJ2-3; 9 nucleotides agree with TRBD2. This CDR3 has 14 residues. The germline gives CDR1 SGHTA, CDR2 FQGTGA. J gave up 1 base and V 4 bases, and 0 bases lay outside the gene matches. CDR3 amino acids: CASSSSGGTDTQYF. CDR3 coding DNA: TGTGCCAGCAGCTCTAGCGGGGGCACAGATACGCAGTATTTT.

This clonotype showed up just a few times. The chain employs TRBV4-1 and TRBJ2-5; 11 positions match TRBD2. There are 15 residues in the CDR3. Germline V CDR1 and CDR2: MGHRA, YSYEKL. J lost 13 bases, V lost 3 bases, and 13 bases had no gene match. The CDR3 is CASSQLAGTSGSRYF. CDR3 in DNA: TGCGCCAGCAGCCAGTTGGCCGGGACTAGCGGCTCCCGGTACTTC.

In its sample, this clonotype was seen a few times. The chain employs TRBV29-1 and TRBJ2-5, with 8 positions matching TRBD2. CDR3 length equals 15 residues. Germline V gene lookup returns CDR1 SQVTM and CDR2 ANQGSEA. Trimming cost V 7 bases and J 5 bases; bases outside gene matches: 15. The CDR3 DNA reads TGCAGCGGAGAAGGAGCCGGGGGGGCGGGGGAGACCCAGTACTTC. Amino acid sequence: CSGEGAGGAGETQYF.

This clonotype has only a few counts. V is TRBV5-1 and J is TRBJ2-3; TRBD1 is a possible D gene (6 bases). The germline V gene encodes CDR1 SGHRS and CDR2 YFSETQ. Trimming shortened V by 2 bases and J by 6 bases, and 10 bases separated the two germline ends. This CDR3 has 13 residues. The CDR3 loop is CASSFRGSDTQYF. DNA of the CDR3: TGCGCCAGCAGCTTCAGGGGATCCGATACGCAGTATTTT.

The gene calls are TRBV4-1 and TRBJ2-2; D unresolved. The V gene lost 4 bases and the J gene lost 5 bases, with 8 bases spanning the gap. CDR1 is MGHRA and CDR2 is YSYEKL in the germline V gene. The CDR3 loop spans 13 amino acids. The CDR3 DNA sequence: TGCGCCAGCAGCCTACAGATTACCGGGGAGCTGTTTTTT. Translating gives CASSLQITGELFF.

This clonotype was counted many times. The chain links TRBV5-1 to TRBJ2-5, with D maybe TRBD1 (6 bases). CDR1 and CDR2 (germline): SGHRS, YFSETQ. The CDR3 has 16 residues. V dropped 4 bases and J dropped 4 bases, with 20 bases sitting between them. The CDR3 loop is CASSAYHRDPVETQYF. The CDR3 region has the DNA TGCGCCAGCAGCGCGTACCACAGGGATCCTGTAGAGACCCAGTACTTC.

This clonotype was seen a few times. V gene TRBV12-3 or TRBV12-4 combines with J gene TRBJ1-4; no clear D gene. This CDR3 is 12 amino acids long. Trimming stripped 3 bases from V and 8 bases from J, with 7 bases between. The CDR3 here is CASSFSGEKLFF. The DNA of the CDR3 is TGTGCCAGCAGTTTTAGCGGCGAAAAACTGTTTTTT.

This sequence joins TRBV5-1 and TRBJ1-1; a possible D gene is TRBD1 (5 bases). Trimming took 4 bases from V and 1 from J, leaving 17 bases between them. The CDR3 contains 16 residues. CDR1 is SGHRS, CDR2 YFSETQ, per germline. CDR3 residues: CASSPVPPGPNTEAFF. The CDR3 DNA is TGCGCCAGCAGCCCGGTTCCCCCGGGACCGAACACTGAAGCTTTCTTT.

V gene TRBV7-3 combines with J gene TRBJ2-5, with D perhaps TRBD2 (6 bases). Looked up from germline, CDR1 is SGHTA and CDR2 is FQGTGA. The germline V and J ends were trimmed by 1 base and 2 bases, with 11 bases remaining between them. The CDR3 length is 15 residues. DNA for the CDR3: TGTGCCAGCAGCTTAATAGCGGATACACAAGAGACCCAGTACTTC. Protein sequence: CASSLIADTQETQYF.

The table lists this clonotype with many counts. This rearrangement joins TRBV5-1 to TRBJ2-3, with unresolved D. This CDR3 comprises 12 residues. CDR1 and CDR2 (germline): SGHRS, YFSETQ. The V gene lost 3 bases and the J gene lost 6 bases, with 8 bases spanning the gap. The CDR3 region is CASSYNLDTQYF. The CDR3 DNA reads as TGCGCCAGCAGCTATAATCTTGATACGCAGTATTTT. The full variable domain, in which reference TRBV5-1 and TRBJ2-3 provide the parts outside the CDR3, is KAGVTQTPRYLIKTRGQQVTLSCSPISGHRSVSWYQQTPGQGLQFLFEYFSETQRNKGNFPGRFSGRQFSNSRSEMNVSTLELGDSALYLCASSYNLDTQYFGPGTRLTVL.

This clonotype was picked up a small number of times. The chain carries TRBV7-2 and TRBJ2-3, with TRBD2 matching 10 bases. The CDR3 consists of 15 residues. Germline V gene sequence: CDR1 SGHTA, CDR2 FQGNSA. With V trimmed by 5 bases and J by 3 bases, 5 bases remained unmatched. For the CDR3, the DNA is TGTGCCAGCAGCCCACCTAGCGGGGGTACAGATACGCAGTATTTT. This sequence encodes CASSPPSGGTDTQYF.

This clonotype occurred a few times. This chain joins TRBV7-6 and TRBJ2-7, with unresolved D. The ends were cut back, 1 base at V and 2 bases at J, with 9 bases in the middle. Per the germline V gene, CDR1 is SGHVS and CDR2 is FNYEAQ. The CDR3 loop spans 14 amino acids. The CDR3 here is CASSLETATYEQYF. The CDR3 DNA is TGTGCCAGCAGCTTAGAAACAGCGACCTACGAGCAGTACTTC.

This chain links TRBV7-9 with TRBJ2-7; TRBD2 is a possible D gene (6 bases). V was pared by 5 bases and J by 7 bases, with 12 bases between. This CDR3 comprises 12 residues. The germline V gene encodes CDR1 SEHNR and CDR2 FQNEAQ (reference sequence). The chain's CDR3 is CASSVGGVEQYF. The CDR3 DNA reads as TGTGCCAGCAGCGTCGGGGGTGTAGAGCAGTACTTC.

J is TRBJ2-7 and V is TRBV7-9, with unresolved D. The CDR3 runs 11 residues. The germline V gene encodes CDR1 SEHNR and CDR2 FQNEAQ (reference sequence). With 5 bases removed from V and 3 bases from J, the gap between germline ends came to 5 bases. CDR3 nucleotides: TGTGCCAGCAGCGGGAACTACGAGCAGTACGTC. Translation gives CASSGNYEQYV.

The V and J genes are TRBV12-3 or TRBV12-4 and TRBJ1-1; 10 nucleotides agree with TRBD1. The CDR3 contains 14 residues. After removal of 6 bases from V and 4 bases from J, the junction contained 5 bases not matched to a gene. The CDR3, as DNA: TGTGCCAGCAGACTCGGACAGGGGGGCACTGAAGCTTTCTTT. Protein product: CASRLGQGGTEAFF.

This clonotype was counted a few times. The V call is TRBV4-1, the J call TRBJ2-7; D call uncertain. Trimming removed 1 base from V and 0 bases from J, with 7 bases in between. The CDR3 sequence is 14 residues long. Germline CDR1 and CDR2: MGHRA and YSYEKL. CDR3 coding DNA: TGCGCCAGCAGCCAAGGCAGGAGCTCCTACGAGCAGTACTTC. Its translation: CASSQGRSSYEQYF.

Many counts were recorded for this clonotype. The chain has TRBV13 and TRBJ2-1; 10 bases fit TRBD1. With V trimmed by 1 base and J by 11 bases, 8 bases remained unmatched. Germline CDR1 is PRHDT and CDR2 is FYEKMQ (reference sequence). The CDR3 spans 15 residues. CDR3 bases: TGTGCCAGCAGCTTAGAAACCGGGACAGGGGAGAAGCAGTTCTTC. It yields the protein CASSLETGTGEKQFF.

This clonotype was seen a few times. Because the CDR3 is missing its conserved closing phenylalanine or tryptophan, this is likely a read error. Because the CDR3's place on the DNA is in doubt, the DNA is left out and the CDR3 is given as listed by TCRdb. The CDR3 loop is CASSQDIGTGPR. The chain carries TRBV6-5 and TRBJ2-7; the table's D call, TRBD1, has no DNA check behind it. Germline CDR1 and CDR2: MNHEY and SVGAGI. The length of the CDR3 is 12 amino acids, counting both ends.

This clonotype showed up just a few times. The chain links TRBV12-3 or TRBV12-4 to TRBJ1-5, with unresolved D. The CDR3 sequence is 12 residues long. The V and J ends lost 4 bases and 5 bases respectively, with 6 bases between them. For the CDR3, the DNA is TGTGCCAGCAGTTCCGGGGATCAGCCCCAGCATTTT. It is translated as CASSSGDQPQHF.

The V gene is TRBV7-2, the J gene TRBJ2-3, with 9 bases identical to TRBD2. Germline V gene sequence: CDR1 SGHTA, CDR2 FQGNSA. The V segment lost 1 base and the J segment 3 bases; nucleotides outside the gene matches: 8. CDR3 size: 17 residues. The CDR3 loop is CASSLVSVAGVTDTQYF. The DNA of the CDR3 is TGTGCCAGCAGCTTAGTATCGGTAGCGGGGGTAACAGATACGCAGTATTTT.

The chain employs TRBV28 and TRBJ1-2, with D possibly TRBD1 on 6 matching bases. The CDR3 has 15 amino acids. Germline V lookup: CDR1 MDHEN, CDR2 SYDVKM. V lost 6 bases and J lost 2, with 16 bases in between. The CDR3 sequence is CASSPPDRQNYGYTF. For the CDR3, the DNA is TGTGCCAGCAGCCCCCCTGACAGGCAGAACTATGGCTACACCTTC.

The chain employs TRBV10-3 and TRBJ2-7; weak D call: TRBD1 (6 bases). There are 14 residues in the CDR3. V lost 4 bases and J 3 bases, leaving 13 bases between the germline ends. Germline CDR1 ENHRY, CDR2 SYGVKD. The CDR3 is CAISVRGAGYEQYF. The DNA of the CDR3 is TGTGCCATCAGTGTCAGGGGCGCTGGCTACGAGCAGTACTTC.

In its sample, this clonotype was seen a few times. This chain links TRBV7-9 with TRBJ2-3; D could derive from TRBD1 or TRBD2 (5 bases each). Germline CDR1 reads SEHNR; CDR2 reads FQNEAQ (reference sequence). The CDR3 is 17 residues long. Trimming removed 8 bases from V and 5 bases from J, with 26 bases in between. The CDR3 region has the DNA TGTGCCAGCGGTACCCGGGACCCCCGACGAGCTGTAGATACGCAGTATTTT. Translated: CASGTRDPRRAVDTQYF. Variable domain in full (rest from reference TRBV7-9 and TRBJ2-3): DTGVSQNPRHKITKRGQNVTFRCDPISEHNRLYWYRQTLGQGPEFLTYFQNEAQLEKSRLLSDRFSAERPKGSFSTLEIQRTEQGDSAMYLCASGTRDPRRAVDTQYFGPGTRLTVL.

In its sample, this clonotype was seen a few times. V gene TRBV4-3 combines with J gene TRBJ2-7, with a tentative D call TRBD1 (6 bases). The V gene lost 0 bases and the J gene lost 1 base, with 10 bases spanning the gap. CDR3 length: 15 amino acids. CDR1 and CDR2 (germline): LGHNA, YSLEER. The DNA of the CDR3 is TGCGCCAGCAGCCAAGAGGGGACATCTTCCTACGAGCAGTACTTC. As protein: CASSQEGTSSYEQYF.